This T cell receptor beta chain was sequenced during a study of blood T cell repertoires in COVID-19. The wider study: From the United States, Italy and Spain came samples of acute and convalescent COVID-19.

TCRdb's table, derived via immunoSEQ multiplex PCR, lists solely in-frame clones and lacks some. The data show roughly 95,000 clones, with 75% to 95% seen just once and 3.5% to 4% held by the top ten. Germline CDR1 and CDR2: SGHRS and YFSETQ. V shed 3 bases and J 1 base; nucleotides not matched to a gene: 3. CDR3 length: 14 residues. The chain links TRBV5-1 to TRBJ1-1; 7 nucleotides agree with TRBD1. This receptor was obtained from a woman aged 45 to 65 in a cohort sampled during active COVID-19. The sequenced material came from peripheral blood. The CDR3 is CASSSRTGNTEAFF. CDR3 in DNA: TGCGCCAGCAGCTCGAGGACAGGGAACACTGAAGCTTTCTTT.